This TCR beta chain was identified in a study of cytomegalovirus exposure and HLA in healthy donors. From germline, CDR1 is SGHNT and CDR2 YYREEE (reference sequence). The CDR3 runs 14 residues. V lost 2 bases, J lost 1 base, and 7 bases lay in between. With 60 Vbeta and 13 Jbeta primers, the PCR was carried out. The protocol was immunoSEQ multiplex PCR, while the TCRdb copy is restricted to in-frame clones and leaves out a portion. The sample includes about 75,000 clones, around 84% of them seen just once. For this clone: Its antigen is not identified.

Findings of the study overall: From TCR beta sequences, most subjects' HLA-A and HLA-B alleles were reportedly predicted accurately. Investigators reported about 160 TCR beta chains as tied to cytomegalovirus.

This sequence originates from a man aged 65 to 85 in good health and CMV-seropositive. The sequencing sample was made of PBMCs. The chain is built from TRBV5-4 and TRBJ2-1; the D gene is possibly TRBD2 (5 bases). The CDR3 sequence is CASSFGISYNEQFF. CDR3 nucleotides: TGTGCCAGCAGCTTCGGGATTTCCTACAATGAGCAGTTCTTC. The variable domain in full, with the rest retrieved from reference TRBV5-4 and TRBJ2-1, is ETGVTQSPTHLIKTRGQQVTLRCSSQSGHNTVSWYQQALGQGPQFIFQYYREEENGRGNFPPRFSGLQFPNYSSELNVNALELDDSALYLCASSFGISYNEQFFGPGTRLTVL.